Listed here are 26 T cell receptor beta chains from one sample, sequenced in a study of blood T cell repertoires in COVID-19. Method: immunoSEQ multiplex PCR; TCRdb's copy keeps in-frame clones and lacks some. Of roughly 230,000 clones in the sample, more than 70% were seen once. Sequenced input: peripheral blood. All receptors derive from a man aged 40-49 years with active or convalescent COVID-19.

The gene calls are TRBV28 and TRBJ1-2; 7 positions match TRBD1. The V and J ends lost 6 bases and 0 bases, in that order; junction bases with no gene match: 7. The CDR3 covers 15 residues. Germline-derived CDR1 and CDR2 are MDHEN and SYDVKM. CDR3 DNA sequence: TGTGCCAGCAGCGCGACAGGGAACTCTAACTATGGCTACACCTTC. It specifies CASSATGNSNYGYTF.

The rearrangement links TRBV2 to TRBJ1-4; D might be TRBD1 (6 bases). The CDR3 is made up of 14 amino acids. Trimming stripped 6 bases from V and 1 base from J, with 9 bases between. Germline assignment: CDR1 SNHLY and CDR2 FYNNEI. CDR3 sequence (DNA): TGTGCCAGCAGAGAACAGGGAACTAATGAAAAACTGTTTTTT. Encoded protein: CASREQGTNEKLFF.

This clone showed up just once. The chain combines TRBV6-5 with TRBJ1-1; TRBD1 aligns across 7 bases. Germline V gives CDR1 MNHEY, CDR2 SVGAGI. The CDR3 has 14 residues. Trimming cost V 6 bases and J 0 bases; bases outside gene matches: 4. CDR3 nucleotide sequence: TGTGCCAGCAGACCCGGGACAGTGAACACTGAAGCTTTCTTT. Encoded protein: CASRPGTVNTEAFF.

Here the CDR3 reads CAISESASNEQFF. The CDR3 DNA follows: TGTGCCATCAGTGAGTCGGCTTCTAATGAGCAGTTCTTC. The chain has TRBV10-3 and TRBJ2-1; no clear D. This CDR3 comprises 13 residues. In germline, CDR1 is ENHRY, CDR2 SYGVKD. Between the trimmed V and J ends, which lost 0 bases and 7 bases, there was a span of 7 bases.

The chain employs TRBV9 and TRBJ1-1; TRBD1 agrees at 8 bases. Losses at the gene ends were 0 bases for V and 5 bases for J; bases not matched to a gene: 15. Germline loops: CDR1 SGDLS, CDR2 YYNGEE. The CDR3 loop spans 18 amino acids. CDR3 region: CASSVVSAGGAGQTEAFF. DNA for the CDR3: TGTGCCAGCAGCGTAGTCTCCGCAGGGGGCGCAGGGCAAACTGAAGCTTTCTTT.

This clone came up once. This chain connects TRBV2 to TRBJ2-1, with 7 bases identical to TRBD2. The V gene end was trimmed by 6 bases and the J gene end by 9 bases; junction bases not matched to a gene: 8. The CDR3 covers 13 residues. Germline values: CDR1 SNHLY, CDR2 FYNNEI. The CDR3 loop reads CASSREASGEQFF. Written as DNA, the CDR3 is TGTGCCAGCAGCCGGGAAGCTAGCGGTGAGCAGTTCTTC.

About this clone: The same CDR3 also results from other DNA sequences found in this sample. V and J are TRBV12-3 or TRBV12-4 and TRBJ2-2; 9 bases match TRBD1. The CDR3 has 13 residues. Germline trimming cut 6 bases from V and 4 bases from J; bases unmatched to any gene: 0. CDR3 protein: CASRTGGTGELFF. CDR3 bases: TGTGCCAGCAGGACAGGGGGCACCGGGGAGCTGTTTTTT.

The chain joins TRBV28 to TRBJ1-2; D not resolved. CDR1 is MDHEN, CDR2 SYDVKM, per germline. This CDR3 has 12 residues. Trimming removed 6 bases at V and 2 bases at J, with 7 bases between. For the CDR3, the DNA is TGTGCCAGCAGGCTAGAGAACTATGGCTACACCTTC. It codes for CASRLENYGYTF.

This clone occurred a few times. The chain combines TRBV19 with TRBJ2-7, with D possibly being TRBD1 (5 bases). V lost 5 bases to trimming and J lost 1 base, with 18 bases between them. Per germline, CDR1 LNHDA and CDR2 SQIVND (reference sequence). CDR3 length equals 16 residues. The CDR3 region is CASSQTLGAGSYEQYF. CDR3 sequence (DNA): TGTGCCAGTAGTCAAACCCTTGGGGCCGGTTCCTACGAGCAGTACTTC.

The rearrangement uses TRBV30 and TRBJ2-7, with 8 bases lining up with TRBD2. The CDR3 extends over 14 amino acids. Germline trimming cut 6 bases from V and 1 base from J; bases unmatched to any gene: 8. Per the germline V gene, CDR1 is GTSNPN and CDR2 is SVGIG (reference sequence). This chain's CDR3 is CACRRSGGSYEQYF. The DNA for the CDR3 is TGTGCCTGTCGGAGAAGCGGGGGATCCTACGAGCAGTACTTC.

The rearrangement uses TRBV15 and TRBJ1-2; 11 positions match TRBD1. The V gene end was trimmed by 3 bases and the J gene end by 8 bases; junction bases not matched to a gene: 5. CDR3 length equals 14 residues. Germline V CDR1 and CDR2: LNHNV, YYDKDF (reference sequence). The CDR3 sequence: CATSSTGTGGGYTF. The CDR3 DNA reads TGTGCCACCAGCAGCACCGGGACAGGGGGGGGCTACACCTTC. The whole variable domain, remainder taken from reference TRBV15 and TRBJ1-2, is DAMVIQNPRYQVTQFGKPVTLSCSQTLNHNVMYWYQQKSSQAPKLLFHYYDKDFNNEADTPDNFQSRRPNTSFCFLDIRSPGLGDTAMYLCATSSTGTGGGYTFGSGTRLTVV.

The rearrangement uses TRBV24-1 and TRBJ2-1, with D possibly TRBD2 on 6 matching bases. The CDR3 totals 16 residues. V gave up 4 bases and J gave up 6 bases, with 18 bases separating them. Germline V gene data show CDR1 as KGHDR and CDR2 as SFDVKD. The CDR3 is CATSDPGGAGVNEQFF. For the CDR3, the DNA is TGTGCCACCAGTGACCCTGGGGGAGCGGGTGTCAATGAGCAGTTCTTC.

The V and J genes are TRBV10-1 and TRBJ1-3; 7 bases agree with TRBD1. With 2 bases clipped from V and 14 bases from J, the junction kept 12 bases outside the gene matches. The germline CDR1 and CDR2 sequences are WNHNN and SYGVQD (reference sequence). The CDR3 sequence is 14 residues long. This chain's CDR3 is CASSEIRDRPSLYF. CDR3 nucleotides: TGCGCCAGCAGTGAGATTCGGGACAGACCGTCGCTATATTTT.

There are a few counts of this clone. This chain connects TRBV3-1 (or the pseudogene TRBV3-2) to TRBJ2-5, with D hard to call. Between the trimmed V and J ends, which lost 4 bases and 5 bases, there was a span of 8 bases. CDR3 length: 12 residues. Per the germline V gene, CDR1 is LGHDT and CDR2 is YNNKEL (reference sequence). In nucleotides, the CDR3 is TGTGCCAGCAGCCGAGCTTGGGAGACCCAGTACTTC. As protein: CASSRAWETQYF.

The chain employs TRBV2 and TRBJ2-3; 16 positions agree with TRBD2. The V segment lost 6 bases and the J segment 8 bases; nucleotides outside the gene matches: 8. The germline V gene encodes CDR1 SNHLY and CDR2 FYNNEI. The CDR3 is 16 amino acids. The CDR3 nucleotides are TGTGCCAGCAGCCTGACCGGGACTAGCGGGGGGGGTACGCAGTATTTT. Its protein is CASSLTGTSGGGTQYF.

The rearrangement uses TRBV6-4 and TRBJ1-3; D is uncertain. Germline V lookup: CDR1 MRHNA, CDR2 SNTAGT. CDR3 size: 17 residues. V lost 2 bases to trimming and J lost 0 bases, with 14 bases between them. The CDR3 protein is CASSDLTVKFSGNTIYF. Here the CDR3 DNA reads TGTGCCAGCAGTGACCTAACGGTGAAATTCTCTGGAAACACCATATATTTT.

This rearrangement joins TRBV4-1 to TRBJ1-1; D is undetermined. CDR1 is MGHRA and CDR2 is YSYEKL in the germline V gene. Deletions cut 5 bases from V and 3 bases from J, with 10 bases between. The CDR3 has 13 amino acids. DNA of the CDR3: TGCGCCAGCAGCTCCCGGGTTGACACTGAAGCTTTCTTT. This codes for CASSSRVDTEAFF.

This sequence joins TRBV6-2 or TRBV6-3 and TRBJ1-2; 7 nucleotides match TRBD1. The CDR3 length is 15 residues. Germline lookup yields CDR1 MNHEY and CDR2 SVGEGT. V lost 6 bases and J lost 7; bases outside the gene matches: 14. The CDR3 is CASSNRTGSLSGYTF. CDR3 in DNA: TGTGCCAGCAGCAACCGGACAGGATCACTGAGTGGCTACACCTTC.

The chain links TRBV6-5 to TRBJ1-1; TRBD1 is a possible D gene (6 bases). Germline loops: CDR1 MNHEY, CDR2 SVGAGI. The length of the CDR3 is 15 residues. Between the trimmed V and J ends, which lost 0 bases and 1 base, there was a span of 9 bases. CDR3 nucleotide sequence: TGTGCCAGCAGTTACTCCGCAGGGGAGAACACTGAAGCTTTCTTT. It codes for CASSYSAGENTEAFF.

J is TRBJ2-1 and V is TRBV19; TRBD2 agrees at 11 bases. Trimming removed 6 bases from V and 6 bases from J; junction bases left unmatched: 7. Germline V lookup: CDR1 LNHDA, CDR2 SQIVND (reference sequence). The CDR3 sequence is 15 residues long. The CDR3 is CASRKTSGVSNEQFF. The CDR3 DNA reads TGTGCCAGTAGAAAGACTAGCGGGGTAAGCAATGAGCAGTTCTTC.

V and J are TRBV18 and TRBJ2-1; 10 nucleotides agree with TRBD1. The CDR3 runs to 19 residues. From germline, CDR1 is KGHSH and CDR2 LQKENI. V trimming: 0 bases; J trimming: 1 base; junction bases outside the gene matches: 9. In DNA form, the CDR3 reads TGTGCCAGCTCACCACCGAGAGGACAGGGGGGGTCTTCCTACAATGAGCAGTTCTTC. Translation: CASSPPRGQGGSSYNEQFF.

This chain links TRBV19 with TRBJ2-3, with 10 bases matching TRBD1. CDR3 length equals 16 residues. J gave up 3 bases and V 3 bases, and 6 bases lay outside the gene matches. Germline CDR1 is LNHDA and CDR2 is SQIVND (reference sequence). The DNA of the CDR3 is TGTGCCAGTAGTATTGGTAGGGGACAGGGGACAGATACGCAGTATTTT. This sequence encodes CASSIGRGQGTDTQYF.

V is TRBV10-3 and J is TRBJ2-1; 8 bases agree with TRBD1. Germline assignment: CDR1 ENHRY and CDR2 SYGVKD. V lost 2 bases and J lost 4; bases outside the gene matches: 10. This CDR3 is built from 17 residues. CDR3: CAISERQGRGGYNEQFF. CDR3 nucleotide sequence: TGTGCCATCAGTGAGAGACAGGGGAGAGGTGGTTACAATGAGCAGTTCTTC.

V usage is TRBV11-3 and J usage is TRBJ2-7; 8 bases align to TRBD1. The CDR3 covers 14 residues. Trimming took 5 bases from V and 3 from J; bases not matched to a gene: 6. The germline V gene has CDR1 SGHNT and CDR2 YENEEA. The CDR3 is CASSPWTGNYEQYF. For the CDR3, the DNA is TGTGCCAGCAGCCCTTGGACAGGGAACTACGAGCAGTACTTC. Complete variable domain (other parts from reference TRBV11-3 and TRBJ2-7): EAGVVQSPRYKIIEKKQPVAFWCNPISGHNTLYWYLQNLGQGPELLIRYENEEAVDDSQLPKDRFSAERLKGVDSTLKIQPAELGDSAVYLCASSPWTGNYEQYFGPGTRLTVT.

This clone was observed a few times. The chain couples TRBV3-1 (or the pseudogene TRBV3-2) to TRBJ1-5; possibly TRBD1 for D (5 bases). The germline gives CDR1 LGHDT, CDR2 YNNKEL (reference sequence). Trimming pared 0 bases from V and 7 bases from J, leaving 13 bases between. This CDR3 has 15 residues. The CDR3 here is CASSQEAGGMQPQHF. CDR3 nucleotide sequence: TGTGCCAGCAGCCAAGAGGCCGGGGGTATGCAGCCCCAGCATTTT.

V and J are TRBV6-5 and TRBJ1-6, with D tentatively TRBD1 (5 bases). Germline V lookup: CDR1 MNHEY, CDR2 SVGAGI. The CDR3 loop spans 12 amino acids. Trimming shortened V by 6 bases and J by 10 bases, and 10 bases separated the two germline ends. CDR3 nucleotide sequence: TGTGCCAGCAGCCTGGGGCACTCACCCCTCCACTTT. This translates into CASSLGHSPLHF.